Presented here are 32 T cell receptor beta chains from one specimen sequenced in a study of regulatory T cells in long-lasting Graves disease. As for time point: newly diagnosed GD, antithyroid drugs for less than 3 months. RNA isolated from PBMCs was used to make the TCR library. Assembly of TCR beta libraries relied on iRepertoire HTBI primers together with Arm-PCR of CDR3 regions. TCRdb reprocessed the multiplex PCR reads via MiXCR and lists one record per CDR3 protein. The repertoire holds 400,000 to 500,000 distinct CDR3 sequences, 16% seen once, with around 10% in the top ten. These same records also appear under a second study, on T cells in Graves' hyperthyroidism and ophthalmopathy.

The sequences come from peripheral blood mononuclear cells (PBMCs), collected at new diagnosis, from a patient treated with antithyroid drugs. These TCRs come from a woman aged 25-40 years with Graves disease.

The chain joins TRBV12-3 or TRBV12-4 to TRBJ2-2; no definite D call. Between the trimmed V and J ends, which lost 4 bases and 9 bases, there was a span of 9 bases. CDR3 length: 12 residues. The CDR3 region has the DNA TGTGCCAGCAGTTCTTTAGTCCGGGAGCTGTTTTTT. Its protein is CASSSLVRELFF.

This clonotype was recorded at least ten times. The rearrangement links TRBV5-1 to TRBJ2-7; TRBD2 matches 12 bases. Per the germline V gene, CDR1 is SGHRS and CDR2 is YFSETQ. CDR3 length: 17 residues. V shed 0 bases, J shed 0 bases, and the junction held 4 bases outside the gene matches. CDR3 residues: CASSLGLAGELSYEQYF. The CDR3 coding sequence is TGCGCCAGCAGCTTGGGACTAGCGGGAGAACTCTCCTACGAGCAGTACTTC.

This clonotype was detected only once. The J gene is TRBJ2-6, the V gene TRBV19; D unresolved. The CDR3 covers 16 residues. Germline CDR1 LNHDA, CDR2 SQIVND (reference sequence). V gave up 2 bases and J gave up 0 bases, with 8 bases separating them. DNA of the CDR3: TGTGCCAGTAGTATACGAAGAGTCTCTGGGGCCAACGTCCTGACTTTC. Translation: CASSIRRVSGANVLTF.

The V and J genes are TRBV7-2 and TRBJ1-3; TRBD1 is a possible D gene (6 bases). The CDR3 extends over 14 amino acids. V lost 4 bases and J 4 bases, leaving 11 bases between the germline ends. The germline V gene has CDR1 SGHTA and CDR2 FQGNSA. In DNA form, the CDR3 reads TGTGCCAGCAGCTCCCGGGACACAGGAAACACCATATATTTT. The encoded protein is CASSSRDTGNTIYF.

The table lists this clonotype with many counts. The V and J genes are TRBV10-3 and TRBJ2-7; 7 bases match TRBD2. Germline-derived CDR1 and CDR2 are ENHRY and SYGVKD. The CDR3 sequence is 14 residues long. V was clipped by 3 bases and J by 4 bases; unmatched bases: 6. The CDR3: CAISEWREQYEQYF. The CDR3 nucleotides are TGTGCCATCAGTGAATGGCGGGAGCAATACGAGCAGTACTTC.

This clonotype was counted at least ten times. This rearrangement joins TRBV6-5 to TRBJ2-5; D gene ambiguous. Germline V gene data show CDR1 as MNHEY and CDR2 as SVGAGI. Trimming shortened V by 4 bases and J by 0 bases, and 18 bases separated the two germline ends. The CDR3 has 17 residues. The DNA for the CDR3 is TGTGCCAGCAGTTTCCTCGTTCCCGGCGTGTACCAAGAGACCCAGTACTTC. Translation: CASSFLVPGVYQETQYF.

At least ten counts were recorded for this clonotype. The gene calls are TRBV6-5 and TRBJ2-7; 10 bases fit TRBD2. V shed 2 bases, J shed 3 bases, and the junction held 7 bases outside the gene matches. The CDR3 loop spans 16 amino acids. Germline V gene data show CDR1 as MNHEY and CDR2 as SVGAGI. The CDR3 sequence: CASSYTGLAGDYEQYF. In DNA form, the CDR3 reads TGTGCCAGCAGTTACACCGGGCTAGCGGGAGACTACGAGCAGTACTTC.

This clonotype has at least ten counts. The chain recombines TRBV27 with TRBJ1-1; D unclear. V was trimmed by 10 bases and J by 5 bases, leaving 20 bases between them. Per the germline V gene, CDR1 is MNHEY and CDR2 is SMNVEV (reference sequence). The CDR3 totals 14 residues. The CDR3 bases are TGTGCCACCCTCCCGTTCGGCCCGGGGACTGAAGCTTTCTTT. Its translation: CATLPFGPGTEAFF.

In this sample, this clonotype turned up many times. This chain connects TRBV27 to TRBJ2-7, with 9 bases lining up with TRBD1. Trimming took 2 bases from V and 4 from J; bases not matched to a gene: 3. The CDR3 has 14 residues. Looked up from germline, CDR1 is MNHEY and CDR2 is SMNVEV (reference sequence). The CDR3 coding sequence is TGTGCCAGCAGTTTAAAAGGACAGGGGTACGAGCAGTACTTC. Its protein is CASSLKGQGYEQYF.

This clonotype was found many times. The chain has TRBV30 and TRBJ1-1; D unclear. The CDR3 has 11 residues. V lost 3 bases and J lost 6, with 8 bases in between. Germline CDR1 reads GTSNPN; CDR2 reads SVGIG (reference sequence). The CDR3 protein is CAWRYPSEAFF. For the CDR3, the DNA is TGTGCCTGGAGGTACCCGTCTGAAGCTTTCTTT.

This clonotype came up many times. The gene calls are TRBV12-3 or TRBV12-4 and TRBJ1-6; the D is unclear. This CDR3 region has 12 residues. Trimming left V 2 bases short and J 7 bases short, with 3 bases between. CDR3: CASSLQNSPLHF. CDR3 in DNA: TGTGCCAGCAGTTTACAGAATTCACCCCTCCACTTT.

This clonotype was observed many times. This sequence joins TRBV2 and TRBJ2-5; D perhaps matches TRBD1 (6 bases). This CDR3 is 14 amino acids long. CDR1 is SNHLY, CDR2 FYNNEI, per germline. Trimming removed 6 bases from V and 2 bases from J, with 13 bases in between. The CDR3 DNA is TGTGCCAGCAGAAGCAGGGGCAGTCAAGAGACCCAGTACTTC. Encoded protein: CASRSRGSQETQYF.

This clonotype was counted ten times or more. The DNA for the CDR3 is TGTGCCAGCAGTGTGGACAGGGGTGTGCAGTACTTC. Its translation: CASSVDRGVQYF. The chain recombines TRBV6-1 with TRBJ2-7; 9 bases are a match to TRBD1. The CDR3 totals 12 residues. Germline CDR1 reads MNHNS; CDR2 reads SASEGT. V shed 4 bases and J 9 bases; nucleotides not matched to a gene: 4.

The chain joins TRBV5-4 to TRBJ2-4; 12 bases are a match to TRBD2. This CDR3 comprises 15 residues. CDR1 and CDR2 (germline): SGHNT, YYREEE (reference sequence). Losses at the gene ends were 1 base for V and 8 bases for J; bases not matched to a gene: 4. The CDR3 sequence: CASSLPTSGRDIQYF. CDR3 coding DNA: TGTGCCAGCAGCTTGCCGACTAGCGGGAGAGACATTCAGTACTTC.

This clonotype was counted a few times. CDR3 in DNA: TGTGCCAGCAGCCCCCTTGGACTAGCGGGAGAAGCGCGGGAGGGGGAGCTGTTTTTT. Its protein is CASSPLGLAGEAREGELFF. V is TRBV6-1 and J is TRBJ2-2, with TRBD2 identical over 13 bases. V was clipped by 6 bases and J by 8 bases; unmatched bases: 18. Germline V gene lookup returns CDR1 MNHNS and CDR2 SASEGT. The CDR3 has 19 residues.

The sample holds many counts of this clonotype. The chain is built from TRBV4-1 and TRBJ1-2; 10 bases are shared with TRBD1. With V trimmed by 4 bases and J by 4 bases, 12 bases remained unmatched. Germline V lookup: CDR1 MGHRA, CDR2 YSYEKL. The CDR3 loop spans 17 amino acids. The CDR3, as DNA: TGCGCCAGCAGCCCCACTTTCGGGACAGGGGTTACCTATGGCTACACCTTC. Its translation is CASSPTFGTGVTYGYTF.

This clonotype was detected many times. The chain has TRBV28 and TRBJ2-5, with 11 bases identical to TRBD1. The CDR3 spans 22 residues. V gave up 4 bases and J gave up 2 bases; unmatched junction bases: 24. CDR1 is MDHEN and CDR2 is SYDVKM in the germline V gene. CDR3 in DNA: TGTGCCAGCAGTTCCCCGGACAGGGGGCGTAGTAGTAGCGCGAGTTCTCAAGAGACCCAGTACTTC. It is translated as CASSSPDRGRSSSASSQETQYF.

Details on this clonotype: One base separates it from a far larger clone, so it is likely a read error. The chain is built from TRBV6-2 or TRBV6-3 and TRBJ1-6; D is uncertain. The V end lost 5 bases, the J end lost 7 bases, and 12 bases lay between the germline ends. The CDR3 runs 14 residues. Looked up from germline, CDR1 is MNHEY and CDR2 is SVGEGT. The CDR3 loop is CASSPTEGNSPLHF. The CDR3 DNA reads TGTGCCAGCAGTCCCACAGAGGGCAATTCACCCCTCCACTTT.

This clonotype occurred many times. The V gene is TRBV28, the J gene TRBJ1-5; tentatively, D is TRBD1 (6 bases). This CDR3 spans 15 amino acids. The germline CDR1 and CDR2 sequences are MDHEN and SYDVKM. The V end was cut by 4 bases, the J end by 1 base, with 11 bases between. For the CDR3, the DNA is TGTGCCAGCAGTTACAGGGAGTGGAGCAATCAGCCCCAGCATTTT. It translates to CASSYREWSNQPQHF.

This clonotype has at least ten counts. The chain has TRBV12-3 or TRBV12-4 and TRBJ2-7; D is unresolved. This CDR3 spans 14 amino acids. V lost 1 base, J lost 4 bases, and 11 bases lay in between. CDR3: CASSLDLFLYEQYF. The CDR3 bases are TGTGCCAGCAGTTTAGACCTTTTCCTTTACGAGCAGTACTTC.

This clonotype was detected ten times or more. The rearrangement uses TRBV11-2 and TRBJ2-4; TRBD1 matches 8 bases. With V trimmed by 6 bases and J by 2 bases, 12 bases remained unmatched. The CDR3 consists of 17 residues. CDR1 is SGHAT and CDR2 is FQNNGV in the germline V gene. CDR3 nucleotides: TGTGCCAGCAGTTACACCCCGGACAGGGTGTCCAAAAACATTCAGTACTTC. Residues: CASSYTPDRVSKNIQYF.

This clonotype was observed a handful of times. The rearrangement uses TRBV28 and TRBJ1-1; no firm D call. This CDR3 contains 13 residues. Germline assignment: CDR1 MDHEN and CDR2 SYDVKM. V lost 7 bases, J lost 3 bases, and 12 bases lay in between. CDR3 region: CASTLPGHTEAFF. In DNA, the CDR3 is TGTGCCAGCACCCTTCCCGGCCACACTGAAGCTTTCTTT. The complete variable domain, with remaining parts taken from reference TRBV28 and TRBJ1-1, reads DVKVTQSSRYLVKRTGEKVFLECVQDMDHENMFWYRQDPGLGLRLIYFSYDVKMKEKGDIPEGYSVSREKKERFSLILESASTNQTSMYLCASTLPGHTEAFFGQGTRLTVV.

This clonotype was detected many times. The chain links TRBV6-1 to TRBJ1-5; D unclear. Germline assignment: CDR1 MNHNS and CDR2 SASEGT. V gave up 6 bases and J gave up 0 bases, with 12 bases separating them. This CDR3 contains 15 residues. CDR3 bases: TGTGCCAGCAGGGACCGATCAAATAGCAATCAGCCCCAGCATTTT. This sequence encodes CASRDRSNSNQPQHF.

This chain joins TRBV2 and TRBJ2-7; D may be TRBD1 (6 bases). The V end lost 10 bases, the J end lost 1 base, and 11 bases lay between the germline ends. Germline CDR1 is SNHLY and CDR2 is FYNNEI. This CDR3 comprises 12 residues. CDR3 nucleotide sequence: TGTGCCAACCGGGACAATTCCTACGAGCAGTACTTC. The encoded protein is CANRDNSYEQYF.

The table lists this clonotype with a few counts. The V call is TRBV9, the J call TRBJ1-2; D is possibly TRBD1 (5 bases). This CDR3 region has 16 residues. Trimming removed 3 bases at V and 6 bases at J, with 21 bases between. CDR1 is SGDLS and CDR2 is YYNGEE in the germline V gene. The DNA for the CDR3 is TGTGCCAGCAGCGAAAATTCCGCCGGGGGAGGGCATGGCTACACCTTC. It is translated as CASSENSAGGGHGYTF.

This clonotype was seen repeatedly, ten times or more. The genes are TRBV27 and TRBJ2-1, with D uncertain. CDR3 length: 13 amino acids. From germline, CDR1 is MNHEY and CDR2 SMNVEV (reference sequence). Trimming shortened V by 4 bases and J by 0 bases, and 4 bases separated the two germline ends. CDR3 region: CASSSPSYNEQFF. The CDR3 DNA reads as TGTGCCAGCAGTTCCCCCTCCTACAATGAGCAGTTCTTC.

The DNA for the CDR3 is TGTGCCACCAGCAGAGGGAGTAGCGCCAGCACCGGGGAGCTGTTTTTT. It specifies CATSRGSSASTGELFF. The genes are TRBV15 and TRBJ2-2, with D tentatively TRBD2 (5 bases). V dropped 1 base and J dropped 4 bases, with 13 bases sitting between them. CDR1 is LNHNV, CDR2 YYDKDF, per germline (reference sequence). CDR3 size: 16 residues.

This clonotype was detected ten times or more. The V call is TRBV28, the J call TRBJ2-1, with 7 positions matching TRBD2. The junction had 17 bases not matched to a gene; V was cut back by 8 bases and J by 4 bases. CDR3 length equals 17 residues. Looked up from germline, CDR1 is MDHEN and CDR2 is SYDVKM. The CDR3 DNA reads TGTGCCAGCCCACCCTCCGGGGGGATGGATTCTTACAATGAGCAGTTCTTC. Encoded protein: CASPPSGGMDSYNEQFF.

Many counts were recorded for this clonotype. This rearrangement joins TRBV3-1 to TRBJ2-1, with D unresolved. Germline-derived CDR1 and CDR2 are LGHDT and YNNKEL (reference sequence). CDR3 length: 12 amino acids. The V end lost 4 bases, the J end lost 9 bases, and 10 bases lay between the germline ends. The CDR3 nucleotides read TGTGCCAGCAGCCCCACCTCTGGTGAGCAGTTCTTC. Its protein product is CASSPTSGEQFF.

This clonotype was recorded many times. The V and J genes are TRBV12-3 or TRBV12-4 and TRBJ2-3; TRBD1 might be the D (6 bases). V lost 4 bases to trimming and J lost 0 bases, with 8 bases between them. This CDR3 region has 14 residues. The CDR3 coding sequence is TGTGCCAGCAGTTACAGGGATAGCACAGATACGCAGTATTTT. Amino acids: CASSYRDSTDTQYF.

The chain carries TRBV19 and TRBJ2-6, with TRBD2 identical over 10 bases. Germline lookup yields CDR1 LNHDA and CDR2 SQIVND (reference sequence). This CDR3 contains 19 residues. J gave up 0 bases and V 0 bases, and 5 bases lay outside the gene matches. The CDR3 DNA reads as TGTGCCAGTAGTATAGATCGCCTAGCGGGGGTCTCTGGGGCCAACGTCCTGACTTTC. Residues: CASSIDRLAGVSGANVLTF.

This sequence joins TRBV7-9 and TRBJ2-7; D perhaps matches TRBD2 (7 bases). The CDR3 contains 12 residues. V was clipped by 11 bases and J by 4 bases, with 15 bases between them. Germline V lookup: CDR1 SEHNR, CDR2 FQNEAQ (reference sequence). The CDR3 sequence is CAGGASVYEQYF. CDR3 in DNA: TGTGCCGGGGGGGCGTCGGTTTACGAGCAGTACTTC.